This T cell receptor beta chain was retrieved from a study of blood T cell repertoires in COVID-19. Study summary: The United States, Italy and Spain were the sources of the acute and convalescent COVID-19 samples. T cells, B-cell-depleted T cells, or PBMCs supplied cDNA or gDNA.

Under the authors' procedure: Reference gene primer amplification yielded estimated nucleated cell counts. The data were produced by immunoSEQ multiplex PCR, yet TCRdb's version contains in-frame clones alone and is incomplete. The DNA was the basis for D and trimming; V, J and clone size are from that table. The repertoire holds 50,000 to 70,000 clones, with almost 80% as singletons. The CDR3 runs to 14 residues. V lost 3 bases, J lost 7 bases, and 17 bases lay in between. Germline CDR1 and CDR2: SGHTS and YDEGEE. This receptor was obtained from a man between 60 and 70 years old with acute or convalescent COVID-19. The chain couples TRBV5-8 to TRBJ2-7, with a weak D call TRBD1 (5 bases). Material for sequencing was peripheral blood. CDR3 in DNA: TGTGCCAGCAGCTCGCGATTAGGGGCTCGGGAGCAGTACTTC. This codes for CASSSRLGAREQYF.